This paragraph reports one T cell receptor (beta chain). Germline V gene sequence: CDR1 SGDLS, CDR2 YYNGEE. J gave up 2 bases and V 3 bases, and 6 bases lay outside the gene matches. The CDR3 sequence is 15 residues long. This record comes from a study of T cell changes during pregnancy in multiple sclerosis. Assay used: immunoSEQ multiplex PCR; TCRdb lists only in-frame clones, some missing. The table lists fewer than 45,000 clones, over 85% of them singletons. The input for sequencing was peripheral blood, taken in the third trimester of pregnancy. V and J are TRBV9 and TRBJ2-7; 9 bases agree with TRBD1. This receptor was identified in a female donor in good health, enrolled as a control in a pregnancy study. CDR3 in amino acids: CASSAGQGMPYEQYF. Written as DNA, the CDR3 is TGTGCCAGCAGCGCGGGACAGGGAATGCCCTACGAGCAGTACTTC.